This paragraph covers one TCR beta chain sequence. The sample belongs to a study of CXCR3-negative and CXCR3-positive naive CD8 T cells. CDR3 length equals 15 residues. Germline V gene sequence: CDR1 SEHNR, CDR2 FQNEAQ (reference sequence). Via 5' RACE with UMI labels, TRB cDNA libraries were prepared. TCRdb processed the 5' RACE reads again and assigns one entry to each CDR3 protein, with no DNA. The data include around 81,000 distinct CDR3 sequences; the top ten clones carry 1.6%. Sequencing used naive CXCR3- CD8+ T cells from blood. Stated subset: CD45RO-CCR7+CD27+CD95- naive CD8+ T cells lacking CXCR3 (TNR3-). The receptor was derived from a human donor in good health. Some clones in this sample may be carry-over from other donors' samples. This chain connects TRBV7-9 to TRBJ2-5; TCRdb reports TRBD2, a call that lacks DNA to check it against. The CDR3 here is CASSPSRAEAETQYF.